Shown below are 6 T cell receptor beta chains from a single sample sequenced in a study of beta chain features in type 1 diabetes. The isolated RNA, all of it, was reverse transcribed, so expressed TCRB transcripts were what got sequenced. Measured with immunoSEQ multiplex PCR; TCRdb has only the in-frame clones, and not every one. The table includes roughly 150,000 clones, about 8.1% detected once. Sequenced: central memory CD4+ T cells from blood. These receptors originate from a young man in good health.

This clone was detected a few times. The gene calls are TRBV4-2 and TRBJ2-5, with D tentatively TRBD1 (6 bases). The germline CDR1 and CDR2 sequences are LGHNA and YNFKEQ. This CDR3 spans 13 amino acids. Trimming shortened V by 5 bases and J by 5 bases, and 12 bases separated the two germline ends. CDR3 loop: CASSWGHEETQYF. The CDR3 DNA is TGTGCCAGCAGCTGGGGACACGAGGAGACCCAGTACTTC.

This clone was picked up a small number of times. The gene calls are TRBV5-1 and TRBJ1-3; perhaps TRBD1 as D (6 bases). The V gene's germline CDR1 is SGHRS and CDR2 YFSETQ. CDR3 length: 14 residues. V lost 3 bases and J lost 5, with 12 bases in between. The CDR3 protein is CASSWTGQRNTIYF. CDR3 in DNA: TGCGCCAGCAGCTGGACTGGACAGCGAAACACCATATATTTT. Variable domain in full (rest from reference TRBV5-1 and TRBJ1-3): KAGVTQTPRYLIKTRGQQVTLSCSPISGHRSVSWYQQTPGQGLQFLFEYFSETQRNKGNFPGRFSGRQFSNSRSEMNVSTLELGDSALYLCASSWTGQRNTIYFGEGSWLTVV.

The chain couples TRBV28 to TRBJ2-7, with D hard to call. The ends were cut back, 5 bases at V and 0 bases at J, with 5 bases in the middle. From germline, CDR1 is MDHEN and CDR2 SYDVKM. CDR3 length: 12 amino acids. The CDR3 spells CASSDTSYEQYF. CDR3 DNA sequence: TGTGCCAGCAGTGACACCTCCTACGAGCAGTACTTC.

This clone showed up just a few times. This chain uses TRBV5-1 with TRBJ2-1, with TRBD2 identical over 13 bases. Germline CDR1 and CDR2: SGHRS and YFSETQ. The CDR3 is made up of 14 amino acids. The V and J ends lost 5 bases and 7 bases, in that order; junction bases with no gene match: 3. Here the CDR3 DNA reads TGCGCCAGCAGGGGACTAGCGGGGCTGAATGAGCAGTTCTTC. Encoded protein: CASRGLAGLNEQFF.

This clone was seen once. The CDR3 DNA follows: TGTGCCAGCAGTTTGGATTGGGCAGGGGGCGATGGCTACACCTTC. The encoded protein is CASSLDWAGGDGYTF. J is TRBJ1-2 and V is TRBV28, with 8 nucleotides matching TRBD1. The CDR3 is 15 amino acids. CDR1 is MDHEN and CDR2 is SYDVKM in the germline V gene. V shed 3 bases, J shed 6 bases, and the junction held 9 bases outside the gene matches.

This clone showed up just a few times. The V call is TRBV10-2, the J call TRBJ2-7; 11 bases agree with TRBD2. CDR1 and CDR2 (germline): WSHSY, SAAADI. The CDR3 totals 15 residues. The J segment lost 10 bases and the V segment lost 3 bases, leaving 11 bases of the junction unmatched. CDR3 amino acids: CASSESTSGTSKQYF. CDR3 in DNA: TGCGCCAGCAGTGAATCGACTAGCGGGACGTCGAAACAGTACTTC.